Following are 16 T cell receptor beta chains from one sample sequenced in a study of beta chain features in type 1 diabetes. General study findings and limits: TCRB CDR3s were moderately but significantly shorter in Type 1 diabetes patients in all four CD4+ subsets.

These receptors are not linked to any known antigen. TCRB transcripts that were expressed got sequenced, as all of the isolated RNA had been reverse transcribed. Libraries were prepared by immunoSEQ multiplex PCR; TCRdb keeps only in-frame clonotypes and omits some of them. The sample holds about 160,000 clones, 6.5% to 8.5% seen once. Sequenced input: central memory CD4+ T cells from blood. The receptors come from a woman between 18 and 29 years old with type 1 diabetes.

This clone has only a few counts. The V call is TRBV7-2, the J call TRBJ2-5; D possibly corresponds to TRBD1 (6 bases). This CDR3 comprises 13 residues. Germline CDR1 reads SGHTA; CDR2 reads FQGNSA. V lost 4 bases, J lost 5 bases, and 11 bases lay in between. The CDR3 sequence is CASSYRVSETQYF. The CDR3 DNA is TGTGCCAGCAGCTACAGGGTCTCGGAGACCCAGTACTTC. The complete variable domain, with remaining parts taken from reference TRBV7-2 and TRBJ2-5, reads GAGVSQSPSNKVTEKGKDVELRCDPISGHTALYWYRQSLGQGLEFLIYFQGNSAPDKSGLPSDRFSAERTGGSVSTLTIQRTQQEDSAVYLCASSYRVSETQYFGPGTRLLVL.

The chain uses TRBV9 and TRBJ2-1, with a tentative D call TRBD1 (6 bases). Trimming cost V 4 bases and J 3 bases, with 17 bases left between them. The CDR3 sequence is 16 residues long. Germline CDR1 reads SGDLS; CDR2 reads YYNGEE. CDR3 nucleotides: TGTGCCAGCAGCCCAGCTGGCAGGGGTATCTACAATGAGCAGTTCTTC. Residues: CASSPAGRGIYNEQFF.

The chain recombines TRBV9 with TRBJ1-1; D is possibly TRBD1 (6 bases). V lost 3 bases and J lost 4, with 7 bases in between. The CDR3 contains 12 residues. The germline V gene has CDR1 SGDLS and CDR2 YYNGEE. DNA of the CDR3: TGTGCCAGCAGCGGGGGGCCCACTGAAGCTTTCTTT. Encoded protein: CASSGGPTEAFF.

The rearrangement joins TRBV29-1 to TRBJ1-5; D is possibly TRBD1 (6 bases). Trimming left V 4 bases short and J 4 bases short, with 11 bases between. The CDR3 sequence is 13 residues long. The germline gives CDR1 SQVTM, CDR2 ANQGSEA. CDR3 amino acids: CSVAGHLNQPQHF. CDR3 nucleotide sequence: TGCAGCGTTGCGGGACACTTGAATCAGCCCCAGCATTTT. Using reference TRBV29-1 and TRBJ1-5 for the parts outside the CDR3, the full variable domain is SAVISQKPSRDICQRGTSLTIQCQVDSQVTMMFWYRQQPGQSLTLIATANQGSEATYESGFVIDKFPISRPNLTFSTLTVSNMSPEDSSIYLCSVAGHLNQPQHFGDGTRLSIL.

The chain carries TRBV14 and TRBJ2-1; D may be TRBD2 (5 bases). V was pared by 0 bases and J by 9 bases, with 9 bases between. CDR1 and CDR2 (germline): SGHDN, FVKESK. The CDR3 is 13 amino acids. The CDR3 spells CASSQDAGGEQFF. The DNA for the CDR3 is TGTGCCAGCAGCCAAGATGCGGGCGGTGAGCAGTTCTTC. Complete variable domain (other parts from reference TRBV14 and TRBJ2-1): EAGVTQFPSHSVIEKGQTVTLRCDPISGHDNLYWYRRVMGKEIKFLLHFVKESKQDESGMPNNRFLAERTGGTYSTLKVQPAELEDSGVYFCASSQDAGGEQFFGPGTRLTVL.

This clone appeared a few times. This chain uses TRBV5-1 with TRBJ2-5; possibly TRBD2 for D (7 bases). Germline-derived CDR1 and CDR2 are SGHRS and YFSETQ. The CDR3 covers 17 residues. Trimming took off 0 bases at V and 5 bases at J, with 20 bases between the two ends. The CDR3 coding sequence is TGCGCCAGCAGCTTGGTAGTCGGCATCGGGGGGCACGAGACCCAGTACTTC. It yields the protein CASSLVVGIGGHETQYF.

This clone has a handful of counts. The chain links TRBV7-3 to TRBJ1-1; 8 positions match TRBD1. Germline assignment: CDR1 SGHTA and CDR2 FQGTGA. The CDR3 consists of 14 residues. After removal of 6 bases from V and 7 bases from J, the junction contained 10 bases not matched to a gene. Here the CDR3 DNA reads TGTGCCAGCAGTAGAACGGACAGGGTGGATGAAGCTTTCTTT. This gives the protein CASSRTDRVDEAFF.

This clone was recorded a few times. The chain has TRBV2 and TRBJ1-5; D not resolved. CDR1 and CDR2 from the germline V gene are SNHLY and FYNNEI. The V and J ends lost 4 bases and 4 bases respectively, with 14 bases between them. CDR3 length equals 15 residues. The CDR3 nucleotides read TGTGCCAGCAGTGGGCAGACAAACCGGAATCAGCCCCAGCATTTT. Protein product: CASSGQTNRNQPQHF.

The sample holds a few counts of this clone. The chain joins TRBV25-1 to TRBJ1-1; D unresolved. V shed 6 bases and J shed 0 bases, with 8 bases lying between them. The V gene's germline CDR1 is MGHDK and CDR2 SYGVNS. The CDR3 spans 13 residues. CDR3 loop: CASRIAVNTEAFF. The CDR3 bases are TGTGCCAGCAGGATCGCAGTGAACACTGAAGCTTTCTTT.

This clone was picked up a small number of times. V usage is TRBV5-1 and J usage is TRBJ2-3; 11 bases are a match to TRBD2. J gave up 4 bases and V 0 bases, and 1 base lay outside the gene matches. Per the germline V gene, CDR1 is SGHRS and CDR2 is YFSETQ. There are 15 residues in the CDR3. For the CDR3, the DNA is TGCGCCAGCAGCTTGGTTAGCGGGGGGGCAGATACGCAGTATTTT. Translation: CASSLVSGGADTQYF.

The J gene is TRBJ2-5, the V gene TRBV7-2; D is uncertain. Germline CDR1 SGHTA, CDR2 FQGNSA. V lost 3 bases and J lost 0, with 8 bases in between. This CDR3 has 14 residues. The CDR3 is CASSLAGNQETQYF. DNA for the CDR3: TGTGCCAGCAGCTTGGCAGGAAACCAAGAGACCCAGTACTTC.

The V and J genes are TRBV7-2 and TRBJ2-2; 10 bases fit TRBD1. CDR1 is SGHTA and CDR2 is FQGNSA in the germline V gene. The CDR3 loop spans 18 amino acids. V lost 5 bases, J lost 2 bases, and 11 bases stayed unmatched. This CDR3 is CASSHRRTGGLNTGELFF. Written as DNA, the CDR3 is TGTGCCAGCAGCCATCGTCGGACAGGGGGTTTAAACACCGGGGAGCTGTTTTTT. Full variable domain (outside the CDR3, taken from reference TRBV7-2 and TRBJ2-2): GAGVSQSPSNKVTEKGKDVELRCDPISGHTALYWYRQSLGQGLEFLIYFQGNSAPDKSGLPSDRFSAERTGGSVSTLTIQRTQQEDSAVYLCASSHRRTGGLNTGELFFGEGSRLTVL.

V usage is TRBV6-5 and J usage is TRBJ2-7; TRBD1 agrees at 10 bases. The V segment lost 0 bases and the J segment 4 bases; nucleotides outside the gene matches: 3. Germline-derived CDR1 and CDR2 are MNHEY and SVGAGI. The CDR3 has 15 amino acids. The CDR3: CASSYSTGGGYEQYF. In DNA, the CDR3 is TGTGCCAGCAGTTACTCGACAGGGGGCGGTTACGAGCAGTACTTC.

This clone was found a few times. V and J are TRBV7-9 and TRBJ2-3, with 8 bases aligning to TRBD2. The germline V gene has CDR1 SEHNR and CDR2 FQNEAQ (reference sequence). The CDR3 contains 17 residues. V was clipped by 5 bases and J by 0 bases; unmatched bases: 10. CDR3 DNA: TGTGCCAGCAGCCCCGGTAACAGCGGGGGTAGCACAGATACGCAGTATTTT. This encodes CASSPGNSGGSTDTQYF. The full variable domain, rest sourced from reference TRBV7-9 and TRBJ2-3, is DTGVSQNPRHKITKRGQNVTFRCDPISEHNRLYWYRQTLGQGPEFLTYFQNEAQLEKSRLLSDRFSAERPKGSFSTLEIQRTEQGDSAMYLCASSPGNSGGSTDTQYFGPGTRLTVL.

Points on this clone: In the same sample, other DNA sequences code for this CDR3. The CDR3 region is CASSLDYLSTDTQYF. CDR3 nucleotides: TGTGCCAGCAGCTTAGACTACTTAAGCACAGATACGCAGTATTTT. The chain carries TRBV7-2 and TRBJ2-3; D is ambiguous. Germline CDR1 reads SGHTA; CDR2 reads FQGNSA. This CDR3 comprises 15 residues. V lost 1 base to trimming and J lost 0 bases, with 8 bases between them.

The gene calls are TRBV7-9 and TRBJ2-4, with D possibly being TRBD1 (7 bases). This CDR3 is built from 16 residues. The V end lost 0 bases, the J end lost 5 bases, and 14 bases lay between the germline ends. CDR1 and CDR2 (germline): SEHNR, FQNEAQ (reference sequence). This chain's CDR3 is CASSLARRGAENIQYF. In DNA form, the CDR3 reads TGTGCCAGCAGCTTAGCGCGCAGGGGGGCTGAAAACATTCAGTACTTC.